The 22 T cell receptor beta chains below were found in one sample sequenced in a study of blood T cell repertoires in COVID-19. Repertoires were generated with immunoSEQ multiplex PCR, while TCRdb's copy carries only in-frame clones and drops some. Of 250,000 or so clones in the sample, approximately 82% were seen once. Input material: peripheral blood. These receptors were taken from a woman of 80 years or more with acute or convalescent COVID-19.

This clone was detected only a few times. The chain links TRBV19 to TRBJ1-1; a possible D gene is TRBD1 (5 bases). Germline loops: CDR1 LNHDA, CDR2 SQIVND (reference sequence). Trimming stripped 6 bases from V and 1 base from J, with 12 bases between. This CDR3 contains 14 residues. CDR3 protein: CASRIFTGNTEAFF. CDR3 coding DNA: TGTGCCAGTAGAATTTTTACAGGGAACACTGAAGCTTTCTTT.

A single count supports this clone. This chain links TRBV28 with TRBJ1-5; D remains ambiguous. Germline loops: CDR1 MDHEN, CDR2 SYDVKM. This CDR3 is 12 amino acids long. V lost 4 bases and J 9 bases, leaving 10 bases between the germline ends. This CDR3 is CASSSLLRPQHF. In DNA form, the CDR3 reads TGTGCCAGCAGTTCCCTCTTGAGGCCCCAGCATTTT.

V usage is TRBV6-6 and J usage is TRBJ1-6; TRBD1 aligns across 10 bases. V dropped 6 bases and J dropped 5; count of bases not matched to a gene: 4. This CDR3 spans 15 amino acids. Germline V lookup: CDR1 MNHNY, CDR2 SVGAGI (reference sequence). The CDR3 nucleotides read TGTGCCAGCAGAGCCGGGACAGGGGATAATTCACCCCTCCACTTT. Protein product: CASRAGTGDNSPLHF.

The chain combines TRBV3-1 (or the pseudogene TRBV3-2) with TRBJ1-1; D uncertain. The CDR3 covers 14 residues. Germline CDR1 and CDR2: LGHDT and YNNKEL (reference sequence). Trimming took off 4 bases at V and 3 bases at J, with 12 bases between the two ends. CDR3 loop: CASSPLSGHTEAFF. CDR3 sequence (DNA): TGTGCCAGCAGCCCGTTGTCTGGGCACACTGAAGCTTTCTTT.

This clone came up a few times. The rearrangement joins TRBV7-2 to TRBJ1-5; D is ambiguous. CDR1 and CDR2 (germline): SGHTA, FQGNSA. Trimming pared 0 bases from V and 0 bases from J, leaving 6 bases between. The CDR3 has 15 residues. The CDR3 nucleotides read TGTGCCAGCAGCTTAGCCGGGATTAGCAATCAGCCCCAGCATTTT. This codes for CASSLAGISNQPQHF.

The chain couples TRBV11-2 to TRBJ2-1; 10 bases are shared with TRBD2. Trimming took 5 bases from V and 4 from J; bases not matched to a gene: 5. Germline V gene lookup returns CDR1 SGHAT and CDR2 FQNNGV. The CDR3 is made up of 15 amino acids. The CDR3, as DNA: TGTGCCAGCAGCGCAACTAGCGGGGCTTACAATGAGCAGTTCTTC. Protein: CASSATSGAYNEQFF.

CDR3: CASSPWTGGNTEAFF. In DNA form, the CDR3 reads TGTGCCAGCAGCCCTTGGACAGGGGGGAACACTGAAGCTTTCTTT. The chain has TRBV3-1 (or the pseudogene TRBV3-2) and TRBJ1-1, with TRBD1 matching 10 bases. Germline CDR1 and CDR2: LGHDT and YNNKEL (reference sequence). The CDR3 covers 15 residues. The trim removed 4 bases at V and 1 base at J, leaving 3 bases unmatched.

Written as DNA, the CDR3 is TGCAGCGTTGAACCCTTTGGCTTCTCCTATGGCTACACCTTC. Translation gives CSVEPFGFSYGYTF. This chain links TRBV29-1 with TRBJ1-2; D gene uncertain. Germline V CDR1 and CDR2: SQVTM, ANQGSEA. V was trimmed by 2 bases and J by 4 bases, leaving 14 bases between them. This CDR3 has 14 amino acids.

CDR3 sequence: CASSDPTRSNQPQHF. CDR3 bases: TGTGCCAGCAGTGACCCTACTCGTAGCAATCAGCCCCAGCATTTT. The V and J genes are TRBV2 and TRBJ1-5; D remains ambiguous. V lost 3 bases and J lost 0, with 9 bases in between. This CDR3 contains 15 residues. Germline loops: CDR1 SNHLY, CDR2 FYNNEI.

This clone was detected only once. The gene calls are TRBV3-1 (or the pseudogene TRBV3-2) and TRBJ1-3, with TRBD1 identical over 9 bases. The CDR3 runs to 15 residues. CDR1 is LGHDT, CDR2 YNNKEL, per germline (reference sequence). V trimming: 1 base; J trimming: 11 bases; junction bases outside the gene matches: 9. For the CDR3, the DNA is TGTGCCAGCAGCCAAGCCACAGGGGGCGCATTCCCCATATATTTT. This translates into CASSQATGGAFPIYF.

This clone was seen a few times. V is TRBV10-3 and J is TRBJ2-7; D call uncertain. Germline assignment: CDR1 ENHRY and CDR2 SYGVKD. Trimming removed 2 bases at V and 3 bases at J, with 5 bases between. The CDR3 runs 12 residues. CDR3 protein: CAISEQIYEQYF. The CDR3 bases are TGTGCCATCAGTGAGCAGATCTACGAGCAGTACTTC.

This chain connects TRBV7-9 to TRBJ1-1; 7 positions agree with TRBD1. This CDR3 comprises 16 residues. Germline V gives CDR1 SEHNR, CDR2 FQNEAQ (reference sequence). V shed 7 bases, J shed 0 bases, and the junction held 11 bases outside the gene matches. The CDR3 bases are TGTGCCAGCACCCTTGTGGGGACAGCTCTGAACACTGAAGCTTTCTTT. Its protein product is CASTLVGTALNTEAFF.

The chain combines TRBV20-1 with TRBJ1-2, with D unclear. The CDR3 runs 11 residues. Trimming took 3 bases from V and 8 from J, leaving 10 bases between them. Per germline, CDR1 DFQATT and CDR2 SNEGSKA (reference sequence). The CDR3 spells CSARFQAGYTF. As DNA, the CDR3 is TGCAGTGCTAGGTTCCAGGCGGGCTACACCTTC.

Here the CDR3 DNA reads TGTGCCAGCAGCTCCCAGGACAGGGATAGCAATCAGCCCCAGCATTTT. As protein: CASSSQDRDSNQPQHF. The chain employs TRBV13 and TRBJ1-5; 8 nucleotides align to TRBD1. After removal of 4 bases from V and 0 bases from J, the junction contained 5 bases not matched to a gene. The CDR3 loop spans 16 amino acids. The germline CDR1 and CDR2 sequences are PRHDT and FYEKMQ (reference sequence). Filled out from reference TRBV13 and TRBJ1-5, the complete variable domain reads AAGVIQSPRHLIKEKRETATLKCYPIPRHDTVYWYQQGPGQDPQFLISFYEKMQSDKGSIPDRFSAQQFSDYHSELNMSSLELGDSALYFCASSSQDRDSNQPQHFGDGTRLSIL.

Remarks on this clone: The sample has other DNA sequences that encode this CDR3 too. The V and J genes are TRBV13 and TRBJ1-3; D gene uncertain. V was pared by 1 base and J by 1 base, with 8 bases between. This CDR3 contains 15 residues. Germline loops: CDR1 PRHDT, CDR2 FYEKMQ (reference sequence). Here the CDR3 reads CASSLDSSSGNTIYF. As DNA, the CDR3 is TGTGCCAGCAGCTTAGACAGCTCATCTGGAAACACCATATATTTT.

The CDR3 DNA reads as TGTGCCAGCAGCGAGAATCAGGGTAACGGAAACACCATATATTTT. Encoded protein: CASSENQGNGNTIYF. This rearrangement joins TRBV7-9 to TRBJ1-3, with D perhaps matching TRBD1 (5 bases). With 5 bases removed from V and 4 bases from J, the gap between germline ends came to 15 bases. The CDR3 spans 15 residues. Per the germline V gene, CDR1 is SEHNR and CDR2 is FQNEAQ (reference sequence).

The chain joins TRBV28 to TRBJ2-5, with a possible D match to TRBD2 (7 bases). Trimming removed 5 bases at V and 1 base at J, with 17 bases between. This CDR3 comprises 16 residues. Germline-derived CDR1 and CDR2 are MDHEN and SYDVKM. The chain's CDR3 is CASSPRRGGGQETQYF. The CDR3 DNA follows: TGTGCCAGCAGTCCGCGACGGGGAGGGGGCCAAGAGACCCAGTACTTC.

This rearrangement joins TRBV5-1 to TRBJ2-1; D not certain. Deletions cut 1 base from V and 6 bases from J, with 8 bases between. The CDR3 totals 13 residues. CDR1 and CDR2 from the germline V gene are SGHRS and YFSETQ. The CDR3, as DNA: TGCGCCAGCAGCTTGATTCGGTCCAATGAGCAGTTCTTC. Translating it yields CASSLIRSNEQFF. Supplemented by reference TRBV5-1 and TRBJ2-1, the full variable domain reads KAGVTQTPRYLIKTRGQQVTLSCSPISGHRSVSWYQQTPGQGLQFLFEYFSETQRNKGNFPGRFSGRQFSNSRSEMNVSTLELGDSALYLCASSLIRSNEQFFGPGTRLTVL.

The V call is TRBV7-2, the J call TRBJ2-7, with TRBD2 matching over 7 bases. The ends lost 4 bases at V and 5 bases at J; junction bases unmatched: 11. The CDR3 runs to 15 residues. The germline gives CDR1 SGHTA, CDR2 FQGNSA. Here the CDR3 DNA reads TGTGCCAGCAGCTCTAGGACTAGTGGTCTGAACGAGCAGTACTTC. Its translation is CASSSRTSGLNEQYF.

The gene calls are TRBV29-1 and TRBJ2-7, with a weak D call TRBD1 (5 bases). Germline CDR1 is SQVTM and CDR2 is ANQGSEA. V gave up 3 bases and J gave up 8 bases, with 11 bases separating them. CDR3 length: 11 amino acids. This chain's CDR3 is CSVDLGEKQYF. The CDR3 bases are TGCAGCGTTGACCTAGGGGAAAAGCAGTACTTC.

This chain links TRBV28 with TRBJ1-2, with 7 bases matching TRBD1. Germline V gene sequence: CDR1 MDHEN, CDR2 SYDVKM. With 5 bases clipped from V and 0 bases from J, the junction kept 12 bases outside the gene matches. The length of the CDR3 is 17 residues. The CDR3 nucleotides are TGTGCCAGCAGTAGCCCCTGGAGACAGGGAGCTAACTATGGCTACACCTTC. Its translation: CASSSPWRQGANYGYTF.

This clone was counted once. The chain links TRBV5-1 to TRBJ2-1; no reliable D call. CDR1 and CDR2 (germline): SGHRS, YFSETQ. V was trimmed by 0 bases and J by 2 bases, leaving 3 bases between them. The CDR3 runs to 13 residues. The chain's CDR3 is CASSLGPYNEQFF. The CDR3, as DNA: TGCGCCAGCAGCTTGGGGCCCTACAATGAGCAGTTCTTC.